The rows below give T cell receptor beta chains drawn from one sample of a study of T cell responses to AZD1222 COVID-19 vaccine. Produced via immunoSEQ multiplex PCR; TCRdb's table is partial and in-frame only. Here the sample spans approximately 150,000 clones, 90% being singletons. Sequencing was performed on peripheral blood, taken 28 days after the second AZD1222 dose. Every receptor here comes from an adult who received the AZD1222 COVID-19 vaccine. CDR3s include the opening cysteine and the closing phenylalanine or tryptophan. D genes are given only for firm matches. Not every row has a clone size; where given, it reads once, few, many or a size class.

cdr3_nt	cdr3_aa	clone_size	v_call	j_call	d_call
TGCGCCAGCAGCGGGGGACCGGGGGCGGGGTACGAGCAGTACTTC	CASSGGPGAGYEQYF	-	TRBV5-1	TRBJ2-7	-
TGTGCCAGTAGTATCCTCGACAGGACTCACGAGCAGTACTTC	CASSILDRTHEQYF	-	TRBV19	TRBJ2-7	-
TGTGCCAGCAGCTTGGGAATCGGCTCCTACAATGAGCAGTTCTTC	CASSLGIGSYNEQFF	-	TRBV5-4	TRBJ2-1	-
TGCGCCAGCAGTGATGGACAGCTTTACTCTGGGGCCAACGTCCTGACTTTC	CASSDGQLYSGANVLTF	-	TRBV10-1	TRBJ2-6	-
TGTGCCAGCTCACCATCGGGAAGCGGGACTAGTAGAGATACGCAGTATTTT	CASSPSGSGTSRDTQYF	few	TRBV18	TRBJ2-3	TRBD2
TGTGCCATCAGTCAACAGGGGGCACCCACAGATACGCAGTATTTT	CAISQQGAPTDTQYF	once	TRBV10-3	TRBJ2-3	TRBD1
TGTGCCAGCAGTGACACCCAGGCCTACTACGAGCAGTACTTC	CASSDTQAYYEQYF	once	TRBV6-1	TRBJ2-7	-
TGTGCCAGCAGTATTAACAGTGCAACTAATGAAAAACTGTTTTTT	CASSINSATNEKLFF	-	TRBV6-5	TRBJ1-4	-
TGTGCCAGCAGCACGGGGGTGGCGGTACAACTCTCCTACGAGCAGTACTTC	CASSTGVAVQLSYEQYF	-	TRBV2	TRBJ2-7	-
TGTGCCAGCAGCTTAGCCCAGCAGGGTGGTAATTCACCCCTCCACTTT	CASSLAQQGGNSPLHF	-	TRBV7-2	TRBJ1-6	-
TGTGCCAGCAGTTTAAGGGATGGGGTCGTAGCCATATATTTT	CASSLRDGVVAIYF	-	TRBV28	TRBJ1-3	-
TGTGCCAGCAGCCAGACATCTGGCTACACCTTC	CASSQTSGYTF	-	TRBV3-1/TRBV3-2	TRBJ1-2	-
TGTGCCAGCAGCCAACGAAGCGGGGTAGTCAATGAGCAGTTCTTC	CASSQRSGVVNEQFF	once	TRBV3-1/TRBV3-2	TRBJ2-1	TRBD2
TGTGCCAGCAGTTCTACAGAGAGCTCCTACGAGCAGTACTTC	CASSSTESSYEQYF	-	TRBV28	TRBJ2-7	-
TGTGCCAGCTCAGGGACAGGGACAATTTCTGCCGAGCAGTACTTC	CASSGTGTISAEQYF	-	TRBV2	TRBJ2-7	TRBD1
TGTGCCAGCAGTCCCGGTACAGAGCATGAGCAGTTCTTC	CASSPGTEHEQFF	-	TRBV12-3/TRBV12-4	TRBJ2-1	-
TGTGCCAGCAGTGGACGGAGTATGGGGAGTAATTCACCCCTCCACTTT	CASSGRSMGSNSPLHF	-	TRBV28	TRBJ1-6	-
TGTGCCAGCAGTGTGGGACATACGAACACCGGGGAGCTGTTTTTT	CASSVGHTNTGELFF	-	TRBV7-2	TRBJ2-2	-
TGTGCCTGGAGTCCCTGGACAGGGAGGGGCTCCTATGGCTACACCTTC	CAWSPWTGRGSYGYTF	-	TRBV30	TRBJ1-2	TRBD1
TGTGCCAGCAGCGCACAAATAGGTAATGAGCAGTTCTTC	CASSAQIGNEQFF	-	TRBV7-2	TRBJ2-1	-
TGTGCCAGCAGCAGACTAAGTGGCACCTACAATGAGCAGTTCTTC	CASSRLSGTYNEQFF	-	TRBV7-2	TRBJ2-1	-
TGTGCCATCAGTGCCACCGCCACTGAAGCTTTCTTT	CAISATATEAFF	-	TRBV10-3	TRBJ1-1	-
TGTGCCAGCAGCACCACAGGGGCATTAGGTGAAAAACTGTTTTTT	CASSTTGALGEKLFF	-	TRBV11-1	TRBJ1-4	TRBD1
TGTGCCTGGAGCGCCTGGGGGACATATGGAGTCGCGAACACCGGGGAGCTGTTTTTT	CAWSAWGTYGVANTGELFF	few	TRBV30	TRBJ2-2	-
TGTGCCAGCAGAGGGGAGAGAGCTGAAAAACTGTTTTTT	CASRGERAEKLFF	-	TRBV28	TRBJ1-4	-
TGTGCCATTAATCCGACAGGGGCTAATCAGCCCCAGCATTTT	CAINPTGANQPQHF	-	TRBV28	TRBJ1-5	TRBD1
TGTGCCAGTAGACCGGCCCTAGGGGAGTCCTACGAGCAGTACTTC	CASRPALGESYEQYF	-	TRBV19	TRBJ2-7	-
TGTGCCAGCAGCCAAGAGACAGGGGGGAAACCCCTCCACTTT	CASSQETGGKPLHF	-	TRBV3-1/TRBV3-2	TRBJ1-6	TRBD1